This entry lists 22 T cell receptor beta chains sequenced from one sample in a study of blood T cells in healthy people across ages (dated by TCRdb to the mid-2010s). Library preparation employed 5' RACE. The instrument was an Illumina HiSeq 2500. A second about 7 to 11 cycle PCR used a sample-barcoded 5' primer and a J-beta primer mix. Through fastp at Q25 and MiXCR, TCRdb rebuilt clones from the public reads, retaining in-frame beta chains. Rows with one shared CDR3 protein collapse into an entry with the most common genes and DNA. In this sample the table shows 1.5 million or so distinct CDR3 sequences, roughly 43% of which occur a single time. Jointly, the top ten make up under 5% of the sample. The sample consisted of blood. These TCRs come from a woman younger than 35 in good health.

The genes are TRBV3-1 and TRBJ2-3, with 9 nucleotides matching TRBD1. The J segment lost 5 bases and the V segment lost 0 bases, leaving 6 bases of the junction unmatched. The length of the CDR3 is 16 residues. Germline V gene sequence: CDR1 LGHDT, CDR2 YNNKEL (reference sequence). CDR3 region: CASSQDSTGGRDTQYF. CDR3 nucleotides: TGTGCCAGCAGCCAAGATTCCACAGGGGGCAGAGATACGCAGTATTTT.

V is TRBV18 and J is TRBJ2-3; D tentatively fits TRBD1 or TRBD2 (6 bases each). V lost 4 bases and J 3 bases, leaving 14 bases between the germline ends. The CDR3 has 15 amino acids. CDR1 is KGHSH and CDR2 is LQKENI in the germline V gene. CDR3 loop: CASSRAGGGTDTQYF. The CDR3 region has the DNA TGTGCCAGCTCACGGGCTGGAGGGGGGACAGATACGCAGTATTTT.

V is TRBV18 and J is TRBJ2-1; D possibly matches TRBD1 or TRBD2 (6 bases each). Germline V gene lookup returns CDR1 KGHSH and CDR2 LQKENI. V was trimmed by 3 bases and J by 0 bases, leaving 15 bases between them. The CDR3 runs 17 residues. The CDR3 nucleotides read TGTGCCAGCTCACCCTTCGGGGGACAATCCTCCTACAATGAGCAGTTCTTC. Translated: CASSPFGGQSSYNEQFF.

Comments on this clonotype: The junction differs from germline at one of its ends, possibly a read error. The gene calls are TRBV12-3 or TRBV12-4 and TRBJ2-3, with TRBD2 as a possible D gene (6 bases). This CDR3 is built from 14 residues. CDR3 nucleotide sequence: TGTGCCAGCAGTTTGGCTACTAGCACAGATGCGCAGTATTTT. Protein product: CASSLATSTDAQYF.

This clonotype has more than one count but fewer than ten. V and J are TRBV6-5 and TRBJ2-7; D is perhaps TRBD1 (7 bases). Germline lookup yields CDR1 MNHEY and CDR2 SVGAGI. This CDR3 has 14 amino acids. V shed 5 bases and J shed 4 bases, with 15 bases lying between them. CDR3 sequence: CASSTTGTGYEQYF. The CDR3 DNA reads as TGTGCCAGCAGTACGACAGGGACTGGTTACGAGCAGTACTTC.

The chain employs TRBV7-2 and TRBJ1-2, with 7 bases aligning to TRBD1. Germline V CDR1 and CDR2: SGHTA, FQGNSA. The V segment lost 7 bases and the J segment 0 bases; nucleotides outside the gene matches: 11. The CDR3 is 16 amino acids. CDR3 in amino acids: CASTNRRGSTNYGYTF. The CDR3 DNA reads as TGTGCCAGCACCAACCGCAGGGGGTCGACTAACTATGGCTACACCTTC.

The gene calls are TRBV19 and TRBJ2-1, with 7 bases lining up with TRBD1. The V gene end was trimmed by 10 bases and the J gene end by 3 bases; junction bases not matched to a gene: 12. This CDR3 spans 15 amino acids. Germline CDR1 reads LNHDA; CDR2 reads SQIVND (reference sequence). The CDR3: CATGQRQGGYNEQFF. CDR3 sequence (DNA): TGTGCCACCGGTCAGCGACAGGGTGGCTACAATGAGCAGTTCTTC.

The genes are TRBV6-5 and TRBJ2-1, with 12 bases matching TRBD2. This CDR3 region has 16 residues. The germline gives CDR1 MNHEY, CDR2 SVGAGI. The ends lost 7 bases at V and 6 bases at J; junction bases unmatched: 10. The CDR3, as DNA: TGTGCCAGCACCTCTAGCGGGAGGGCGTCGGTCAATGAGCAGTTCTTC. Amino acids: CASTSSGRASVNEQFF.

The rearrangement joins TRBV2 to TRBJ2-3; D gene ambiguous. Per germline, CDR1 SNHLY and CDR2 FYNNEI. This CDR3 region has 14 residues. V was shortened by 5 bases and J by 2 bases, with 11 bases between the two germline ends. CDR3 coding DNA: TGTGCCAGCAGTCCGACTCCCCCCACAGATACGCAGTATTTT. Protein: CASSPTPPTDTQYF.

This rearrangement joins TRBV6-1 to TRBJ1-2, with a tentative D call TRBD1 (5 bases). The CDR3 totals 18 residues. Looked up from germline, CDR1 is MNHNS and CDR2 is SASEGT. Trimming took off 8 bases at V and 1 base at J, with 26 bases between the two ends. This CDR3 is CASHSLGRANIHNYGYTF. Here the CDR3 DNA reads TGTGCCAGCCACTCGCTCGGCAGGGCCAATATACATAACTATGGCTACACCTTC.

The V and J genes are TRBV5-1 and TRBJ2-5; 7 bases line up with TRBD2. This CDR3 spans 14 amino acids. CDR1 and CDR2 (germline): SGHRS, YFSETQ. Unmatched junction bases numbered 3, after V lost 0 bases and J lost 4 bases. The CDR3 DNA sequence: TGCGCCAGCAGCTTGGAACGCGGGGGAGAGACCCAGTACTTC. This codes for CASSLERGGETQYF.

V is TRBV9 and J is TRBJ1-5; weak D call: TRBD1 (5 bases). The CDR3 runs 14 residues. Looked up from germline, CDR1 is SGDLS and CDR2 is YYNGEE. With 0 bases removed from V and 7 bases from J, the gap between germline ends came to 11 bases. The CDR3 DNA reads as TGTGCCAGCAGCGTAGTAGGGGATGGGCAGCCCCAGCATTTT. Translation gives CASSVVGDGQPQHF.

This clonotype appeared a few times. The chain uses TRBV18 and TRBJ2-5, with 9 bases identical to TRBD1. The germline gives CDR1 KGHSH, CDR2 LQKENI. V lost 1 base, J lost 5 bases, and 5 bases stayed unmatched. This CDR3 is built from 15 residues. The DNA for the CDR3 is TGTGCCAGCTCACCACGGACAGGGGTAGAGGAGACCCAGTACTTC. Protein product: CASSPRTGVEETQYF. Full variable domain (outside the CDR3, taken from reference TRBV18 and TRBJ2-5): NAGVMQNPRHLVRRRGQEARLRCSPMKGHSHVYWYRQLPEEGLKFMVYLQKENIIDESGMPKERFSAEFPKEGPSILRIQQVVRGDSAAYFCASSPRTGVEETQYFGPGTRLLVL.

CDR3 sequence (DNA): TGCGCCAGCAGTCGAAAGACTAGCGACTCCTACAATGAGCAGTTCTTC. Protein sequence: CASSRKTSDSYNEQFF. The V gene is TRBV4-1, the J gene TRBJ2-1, with TRBD2 identical over 8 bases. The CDR3 extends over 16 amino acids. The germline CDR1 and CDR2 sequences are MGHRA and YSYEKL. The J segment lost 0 bases and the V segment lost 6 bases, leaving 7 bases of the junction unmatched.

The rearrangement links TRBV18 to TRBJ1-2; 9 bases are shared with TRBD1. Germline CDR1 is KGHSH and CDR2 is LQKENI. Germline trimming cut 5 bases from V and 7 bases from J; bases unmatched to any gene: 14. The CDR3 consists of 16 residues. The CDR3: CASSNGQGPLSFGYTF. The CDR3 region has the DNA TGTGCCAGCTCAAACGGACAGGGGCCTCTTTCTTTTGGCTACACCTTC.

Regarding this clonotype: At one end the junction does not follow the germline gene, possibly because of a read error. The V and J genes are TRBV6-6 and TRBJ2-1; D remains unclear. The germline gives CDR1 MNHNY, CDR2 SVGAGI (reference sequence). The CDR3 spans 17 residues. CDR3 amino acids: CASSYSKGQNAYNEQFF. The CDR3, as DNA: TGTGCCAGCAGCTACTCCAAAGGGCAGAACGCCTACAATGAGCAGTTCTTC.

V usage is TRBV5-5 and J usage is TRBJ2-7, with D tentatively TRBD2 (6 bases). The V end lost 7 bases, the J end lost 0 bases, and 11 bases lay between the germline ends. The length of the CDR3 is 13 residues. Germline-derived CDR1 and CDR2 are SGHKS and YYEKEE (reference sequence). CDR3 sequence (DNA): TGTGCCAGCGCCATAGCGGCCTCCTACGAGCAGTACTTC. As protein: CASAIAASYEQYF.

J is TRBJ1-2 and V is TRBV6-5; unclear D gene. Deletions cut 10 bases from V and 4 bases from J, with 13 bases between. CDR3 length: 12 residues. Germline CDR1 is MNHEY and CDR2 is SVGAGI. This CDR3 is CATGRSGYGYTF. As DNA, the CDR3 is TGTGCCACGGGGAGATCGGGCTATGGCTACACCTTC.

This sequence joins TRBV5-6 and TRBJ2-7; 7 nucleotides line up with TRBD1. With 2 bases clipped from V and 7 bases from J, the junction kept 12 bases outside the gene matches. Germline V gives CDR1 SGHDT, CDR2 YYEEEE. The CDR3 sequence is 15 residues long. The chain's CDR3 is CASSFKDRIYNEQYF. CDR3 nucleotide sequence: TGTGCCAGCAGCTTCAAGGACAGGATATACAATGAGCAGTACTTC.

CDR3 bases: TGTGCCAGCAGTCATAGGCCGTCAACCGTTTTAAACTATGGCTACACCTTC. It specifies CASSHRPSTVLNYGYTF. This chain uses TRBV6-1 with TRBJ1-2; the D is unclear. Germline V gene data show CDR1 as MNHNS and CDR2 as SASEGT. V lost 5 bases, J lost 2 bases, and 21 bases lay in between. CDR3 length equals 17 residues.

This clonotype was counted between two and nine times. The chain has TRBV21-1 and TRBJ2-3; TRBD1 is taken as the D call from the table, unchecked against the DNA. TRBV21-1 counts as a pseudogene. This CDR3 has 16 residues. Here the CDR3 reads CASSREGATPGGTQYF. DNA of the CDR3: TGTGCCAGCAGCAGAGAAGGGGCAACTCCCGGTGGCACGCAGTATTTT.

The CDR3 DNA reads as TGTGCCAGCAGCTTAGAGGGCGGGAGAACCTACAATGAGCAGTTCTTC. Residues: CASSLEGGRTYNEQFF. The chain recombines TRBV7-8 with TRBJ2-1, with 7 bases identical to TRBD2. The CDR3 sequence is 16 residues long. Looked up from germline, CDR1 is SGHVS and CDR2 is FQNEAQ. The junction had 5 bases not matched to a gene; V was cut back by 1 base and J by 2 bases.